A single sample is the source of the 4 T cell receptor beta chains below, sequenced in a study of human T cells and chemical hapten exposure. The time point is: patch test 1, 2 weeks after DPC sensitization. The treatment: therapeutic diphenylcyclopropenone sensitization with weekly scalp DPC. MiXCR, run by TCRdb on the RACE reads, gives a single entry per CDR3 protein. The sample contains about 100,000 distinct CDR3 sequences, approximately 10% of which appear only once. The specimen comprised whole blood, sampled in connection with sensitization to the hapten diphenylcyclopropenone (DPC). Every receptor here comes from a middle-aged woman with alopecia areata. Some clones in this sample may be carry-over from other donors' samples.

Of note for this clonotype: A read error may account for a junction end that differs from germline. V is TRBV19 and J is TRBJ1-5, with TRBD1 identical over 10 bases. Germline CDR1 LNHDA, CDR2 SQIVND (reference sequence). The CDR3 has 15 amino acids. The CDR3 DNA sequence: TGTGTCAGTACCGGGACAGGGGCTTCCAATCAGCCCCAGCATTTT. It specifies CVSTGTGASNQPQHF.

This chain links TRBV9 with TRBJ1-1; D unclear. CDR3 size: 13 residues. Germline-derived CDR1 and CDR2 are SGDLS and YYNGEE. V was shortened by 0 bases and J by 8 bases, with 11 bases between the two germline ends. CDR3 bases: TGTGCCAGCAGCGTAGAGGGAACCTCCGAAGCTTTCTTT. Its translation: CASSVEGTSEAFF.

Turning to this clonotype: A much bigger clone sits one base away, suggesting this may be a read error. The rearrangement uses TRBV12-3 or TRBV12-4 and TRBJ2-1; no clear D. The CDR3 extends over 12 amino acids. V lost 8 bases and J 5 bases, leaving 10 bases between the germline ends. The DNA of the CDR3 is TGTGCCAGCGGCAGTGCCAACAATGAGCAGTTCTTC. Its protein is CASGSANNEQFF.

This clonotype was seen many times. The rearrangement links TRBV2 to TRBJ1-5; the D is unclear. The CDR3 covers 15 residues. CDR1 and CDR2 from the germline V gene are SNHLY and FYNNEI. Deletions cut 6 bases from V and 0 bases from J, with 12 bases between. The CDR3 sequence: CASSPGRHSNQPQHF. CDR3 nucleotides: TGTGCCAGCAGCCCGGGCAGACATAGCAATCAGCCCCAGCATTTT.